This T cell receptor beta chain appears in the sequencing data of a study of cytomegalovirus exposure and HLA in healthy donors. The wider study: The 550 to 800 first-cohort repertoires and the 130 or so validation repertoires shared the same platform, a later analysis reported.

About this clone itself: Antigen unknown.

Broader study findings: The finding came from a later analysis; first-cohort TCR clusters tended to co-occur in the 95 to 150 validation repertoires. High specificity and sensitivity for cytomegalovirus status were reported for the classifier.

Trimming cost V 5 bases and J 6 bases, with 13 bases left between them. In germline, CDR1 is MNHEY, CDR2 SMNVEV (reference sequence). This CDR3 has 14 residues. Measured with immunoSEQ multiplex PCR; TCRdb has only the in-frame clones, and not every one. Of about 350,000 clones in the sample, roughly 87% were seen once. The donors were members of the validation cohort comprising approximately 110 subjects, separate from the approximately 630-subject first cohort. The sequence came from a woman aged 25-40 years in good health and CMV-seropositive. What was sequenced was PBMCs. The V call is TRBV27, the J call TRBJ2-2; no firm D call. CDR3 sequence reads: CASSDTQLAGELFF. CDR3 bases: TGTGCCAGCAGTGACACACAGTTGGCCGGGGAGCTGTTTTTT.